A single sample gave rise to the 10 T cell receptor beta chains below, sequenced in a study of blood T cell repertoires in COVID-19 (TCRdb year 2020). To prepare the library, the immunoSEQ multiplex PCR assay was applied. Imported from immuneACCESS, the table was reduced by TCRdb to in-frame sequences with V and J called. These copies leave out some clones; in studies compared against another copy, an unresolved V gene accounts for under half, and the cause of the remainder is not known. This sample has 200,000 to 250,000 clones in its table, and 83% of those were observed once. The ten biggest clones cover 5.5% of the sample. Source material: peripheral blood. The receptors stem from a human donor in a cohort sampled during active COVID-19.

CDR3 residues: CASSIIGRGGVNTEAFF. For the CDR3, the DNA is TGTGCCAGTAGTATAATAGGGCGCGGGGGCGTGAACACTGAAGCTTTCTTT. The V and J genes are TRBV19 and TRBJ1-1, with D tentatively TRBD1 (6 bases). The V gene's germline CDR1 is LNHDA and CDR2 SQIVND (reference sequence). The CDR3 is 17 amino acids. V lost 2 bases to trimming and J lost 0 bases, with 16 bases between them.

The CDR3 bases are TGCGCCAGCAGTGAGGCTTCCAGGGCTTTCTTT. It specifies CASSEASRAFF. The chain recombines TRBV10-2 with TRBJ1-1; D gene ambiguous. This CDR3 region has 11 residues. The V and J ends lost 2 bases and 11 bases respectively, with 9 bases between them. Germline V gene lookup returns CDR1 WSHSY and CDR2 SAAADI.

V usage is TRBV28 and J usage is TRBJ2-3; TRBD2 matches 7 bases. In germline, CDR1 is MDHEN, CDR2 SYDVKM. This CDR3 has 15 residues. Trimming removed 2 bases from V and 2 bases from J; junction bases left unmatched: 4. The CDR3 sequence: CASSLAGAFTDTQYF. The DNA for the CDR3 is TGTGCCAGCAGTTTAGCGGGAGCGTTCACAGATACGCAGTATTTT.

The genes are TRBV6-5 and TRBJ2-5, with D perhaps matching TRBD1 (6 bases). CDR3 length: 14 amino acids. Germline CDR1 and CDR2: MNHEY and SVGAGI. V was pared by 4 bases and J by 3 bases, with 12 bases between. This CDR3 reads CASSSRGPKETQYF. The DNA for the CDR3 is TGTGCCAGCAGTTCCAGGGGTCCGAAAGAGACCCAGTACTTC.

The V gene is TRBV29-1, the J gene TRBJ2-7, with TRBD1 identical over 7 bases. CDR3 size: 16 residues. J was trimmed by 5 bases and V by 3 bases; bases with no gene match: 16. Germline values: CDR1 SQVTM, CDR2 ANQGSEA. In nucleotides, the CDR3 is TGCAGCGTTGAGGCGCTTACAGGAGGCAGGGGGAACGAGCAGTACTTC. Translating gives CSVEALTGGRGNEQYF.

The rearrangement uses TRBV27 and TRBJ2-7; D perhaps matches TRBD1 (6 bases). Germline loops: CDR1 MNHEY, CDR2 SMNVEV (reference sequence). Trimming took off 5 bases at V and 1 base at J, with 9 bases between the two ends. The CDR3 has 13 amino acids. This chain's CDR3 is CASSEDRSYEQYF. CDR3 DNA sequence: TGTGCCAGCAGTGAGGACAGATCCTACGAGCAGTACTTC.

This clone was picked up a small number of times. DNA of the CDR3: TGTGCCAGCAGCTTGGCAGGGAGGGATCAGCCCCAGCATTTT. It encodes CASSLAGRDQPQHF. The rearrangement links TRBV5-6 to TRBJ1-5; TRBD1 is a possible D gene (5 bases). The CDR3 consists of 14 residues. Germline CDR1 is SGHDT and CDR2 is YYEEEE. The V and J ends lost 0 bases and 5 bases respectively, with 9 bases between them.

This chain uses TRBV11-2 with TRBJ1-2; D may be TRBD1 (5 bases). Germline assignment: CDR1 SGHAT and CDR2 FQNNGV. Trimming cost V 4 bases and J 8 bases, with 14 bases left between them. There are 13 residues in the CDR3. The CDR3 DNA reads as TGTGCCAGCAGCTACTCCGGGGCGGGAGGCTACACCTTC. It codes for CASSYSGAGGYTF.

The genes are TRBV6-6 and TRBJ1-4; 8 nucleotides line up with TRBD1. The CDR3 covers 13 residues. V dropped 5 bases and J dropped 4; count of bases not matched to a gene: 0. CDR1 is MNHNY, CDR2 SVGAGI, per germline (reference sequence). The DNA of the CDR3 is TGTGCCAGCAGTGACAGGGGTAATGAAAAACTGTTTTTT. Protein sequence: CASSDRGNEKLFF.

The chain has TRBV5-6 and TRBJ1-2; 10 nucleotides line up with TRBD1. Germline V gives CDR1 SGHDT, CDR2 YYEEEE. The CDR3 extends over 14 amino acids. After removal of 5 bases from V and 1 base from J, the junction contained 2 bases not matched to a gene. CDR3 residues: CASSDRGRNYGYTF. The CDR3 nucleotides read TGTGCCAGCAGTGACAGGGGGCGTAACTATGGCTACACCTTC.